The present TCR beta chain was sequenced within a study of vaccination effects on CD4 cells after COVID-19. Study findings and constraints: Late in the post-vaccination period, infection-induced and vaccine-induced clones underwent marked clonal contraction. In convalescents, spike-reactive clones (those seen post-vaccine) were mainly new vaccine-induced clones. Researchers reported few convalescent patients and no early post-infection timepoints in the study.

The CDR3 length is 22 residues. After removal of 2 bases from V and 5 bases from J, the junction contained 28 bases not matched to a gene. The V gene's germline CDR1 is LGHNA and CDR2 YNFKEQ. Libraries were prepared by immunoSEQ multiplex PCR; TCRdb keeps only in-frame clonotypes and omits some of them. Found here are some 25,000 clones, about 72% of them singletons; the top ten hold approximately 16%. Sequencing in the ViraFEST assay came after antigen-specific CD4+ T cells had been expanded with viral peptide pools, which were used to stimulate PBMC. After more than 8 days in culture, the CD4+ T cells were isolated. According to PCR results, the person was infected with SARS-CoV-2 between March and December 2020. Each culture had half its medium swapped for IL-2 medium on days 3 and 7. On this clone: Its antigen is unidentified.

The V call is TRBV4-2, the J call TRBJ2-3; 7 nucleotides line up with TRBD2. The TCR comes from a human donor who had a prior SARS-CoV-2 infection. This sample comprised CD4+ T cells from PBMCs cultured with SARS-CoV-2 spike peptides, obtained before COVID-19 vaccination. CDR3 DNA sequence: TGTGCCAGCAGCCAACGATTGGCCCGACCTAGCGCATGGACTAGTGTATTAGATACGCAGTATTTT. It specifies CASSQRLARPSAWTSVLDTQYF.